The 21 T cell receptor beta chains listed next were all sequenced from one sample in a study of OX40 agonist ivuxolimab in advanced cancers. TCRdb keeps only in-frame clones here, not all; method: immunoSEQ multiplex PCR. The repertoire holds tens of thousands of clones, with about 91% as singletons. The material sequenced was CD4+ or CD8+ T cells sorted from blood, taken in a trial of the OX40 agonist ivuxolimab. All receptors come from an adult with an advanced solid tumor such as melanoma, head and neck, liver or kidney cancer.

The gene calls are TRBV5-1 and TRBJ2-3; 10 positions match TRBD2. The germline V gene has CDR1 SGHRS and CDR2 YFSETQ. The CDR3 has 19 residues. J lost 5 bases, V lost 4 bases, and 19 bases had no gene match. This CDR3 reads CASSISPLISGRVVDTQYF. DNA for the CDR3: TGCGCCAGCAGCATATCCCCACTGATCAGCGGGAGGGTCGTAGATACGCAGTATTTT.

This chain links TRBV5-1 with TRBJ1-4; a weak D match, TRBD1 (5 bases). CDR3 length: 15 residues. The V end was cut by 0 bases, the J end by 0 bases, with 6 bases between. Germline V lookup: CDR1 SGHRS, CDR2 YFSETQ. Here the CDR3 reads CASSLVGATNEKLFF. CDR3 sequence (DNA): TGCGCCAGCAGCTTGGTGGGGGCAACTAATGAAAAACTGTTTTTT. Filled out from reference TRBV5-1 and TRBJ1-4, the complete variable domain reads KAGVTQTPRYLIKTRGQQVTLSCSPISGHRSVSWYQQTPGQGLQFLFEYFSETQRNKGNFPGRFSGRQFSNSRSEMNVSTLELGDSALYLCASSLVGATNEKLFFGSGTQLSVL.

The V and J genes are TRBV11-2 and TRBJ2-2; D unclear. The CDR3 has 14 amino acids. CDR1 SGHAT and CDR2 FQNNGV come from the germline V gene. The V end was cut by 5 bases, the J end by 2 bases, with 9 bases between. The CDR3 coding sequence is TGTGCCAGCAGCCTCCCTCCTAACACCGGGGAGCTGTTTTTT. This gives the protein CASSLPPNTGELFF.

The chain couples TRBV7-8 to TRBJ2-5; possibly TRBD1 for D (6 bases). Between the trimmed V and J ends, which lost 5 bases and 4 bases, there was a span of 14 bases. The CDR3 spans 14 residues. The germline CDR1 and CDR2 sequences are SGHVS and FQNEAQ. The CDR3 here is CASSQTFRGETQYF. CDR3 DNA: TGTGCCAGCAGCCAAACCTTCAGGGGAGAGACCCAGTACTTC.

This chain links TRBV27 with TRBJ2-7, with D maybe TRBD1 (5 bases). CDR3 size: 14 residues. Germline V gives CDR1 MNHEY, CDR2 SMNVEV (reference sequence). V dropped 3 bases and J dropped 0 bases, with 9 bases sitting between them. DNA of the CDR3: TGTGCCAGCAGTTTCACCAGGGACTCCTACGAGCAGTACTTC. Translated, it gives CASSFTRDSYEQYF.

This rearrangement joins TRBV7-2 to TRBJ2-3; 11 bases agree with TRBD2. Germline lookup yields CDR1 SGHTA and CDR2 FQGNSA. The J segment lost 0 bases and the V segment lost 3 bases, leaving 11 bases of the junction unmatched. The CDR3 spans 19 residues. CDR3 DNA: TGTGCCAGCAGCTTCATAGCGGGGGGGTACTATTCTAGCACAGATACGCAGTATTTT. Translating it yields CASSFIAGGYYSSTDTQYF.

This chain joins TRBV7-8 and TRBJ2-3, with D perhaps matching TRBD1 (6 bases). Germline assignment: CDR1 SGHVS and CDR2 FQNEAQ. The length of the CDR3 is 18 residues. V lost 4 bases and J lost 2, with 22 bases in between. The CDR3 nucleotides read TGTGCCAGCAGCTCCAGTACCCCTGTGGGGGCCAACACAGATACGCAGTATTTT. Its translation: CASSSSTPVGANTDTQYF.

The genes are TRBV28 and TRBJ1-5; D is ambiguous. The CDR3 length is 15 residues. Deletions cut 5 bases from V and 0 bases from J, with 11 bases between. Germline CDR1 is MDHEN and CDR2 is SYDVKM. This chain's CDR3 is CASSLRHYSNQPQHF. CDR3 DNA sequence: TGTGCCAGCAGTCTTAGACACTATAGCAATCAGCCCCAGCATTTT.

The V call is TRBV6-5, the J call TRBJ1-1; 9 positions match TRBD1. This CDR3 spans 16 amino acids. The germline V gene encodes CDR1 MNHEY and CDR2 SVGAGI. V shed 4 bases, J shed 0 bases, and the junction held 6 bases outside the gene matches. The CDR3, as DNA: TGTGCCAGCAGTTGGGGGACAGGGCTTATGAACACTGAAGCTTTCTTT. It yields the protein CASSWGTGLMNTEAFF.

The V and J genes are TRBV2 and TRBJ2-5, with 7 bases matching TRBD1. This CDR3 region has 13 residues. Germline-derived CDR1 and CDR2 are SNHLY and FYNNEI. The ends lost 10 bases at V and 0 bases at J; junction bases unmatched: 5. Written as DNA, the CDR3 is TGTGCCATACTGGGACAGAACCAAGAGACCCAGTACTTC. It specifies CAILGQNQETQYF. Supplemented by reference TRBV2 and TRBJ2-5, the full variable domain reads EPEVTQTPSHQVTQMGQEVILRCVPISNHLYFYWYRQILGQKVEFLVSFYNNEISEKSEIFDDQFSVERPDGSNFTLKIRSTKLEDSAMYFCAILGQNQETQYFGPGTRLLVL.

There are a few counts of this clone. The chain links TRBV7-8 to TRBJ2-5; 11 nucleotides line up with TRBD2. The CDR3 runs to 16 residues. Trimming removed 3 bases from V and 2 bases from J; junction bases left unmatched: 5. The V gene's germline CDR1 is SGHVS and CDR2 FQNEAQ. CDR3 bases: TGTGCCAGCAGCTTTAGACTAGCGGGGAAACAAGAGACCCAGTACTTC. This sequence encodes CASSFRLAGKQETQYF. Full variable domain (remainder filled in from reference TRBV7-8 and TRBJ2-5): GAGVSQSPRYKVAKRGQDVALRCDPISGHVSLFWYQQALGQGPEFLTYFQNEAQLDKSGLPSDRFFAERPEGSVSTLKIQRTQQEDSAVYLCASSFRLAGKQETQYFGPGTRLLVL.

CDR3 DNA: TGTGCCAGCAGTTTGGAAGGGGGTACTGAAGCTTTCTTT. Residues: CASSLEGGTEAFF. The rearrangement links TRBV27 to TRBJ1-1; perhaps TRBD1 as D (6 bases). V was clipped by 3 bases and J by 5 bases, with 10 bases between them. This CDR3 is 13 amino acids long. The germline V gene encodes CDR1 MNHEY and CDR2 SMNVEV (reference sequence).

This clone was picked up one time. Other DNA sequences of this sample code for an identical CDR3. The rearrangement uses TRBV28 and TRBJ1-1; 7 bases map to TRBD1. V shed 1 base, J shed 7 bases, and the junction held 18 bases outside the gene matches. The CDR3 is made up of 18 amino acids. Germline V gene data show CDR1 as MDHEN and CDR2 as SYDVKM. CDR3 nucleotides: TGTGCCAGCAGTTTATTTCGGTATAGGGGGACAGCCGAACTTGAAGCTTTCTTT. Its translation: CASSLFRYRGTAELEAFF.

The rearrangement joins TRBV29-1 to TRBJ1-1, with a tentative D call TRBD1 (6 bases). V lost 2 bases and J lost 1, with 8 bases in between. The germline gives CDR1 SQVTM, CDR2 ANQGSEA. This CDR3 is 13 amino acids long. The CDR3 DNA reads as TGCAGCGTTGAACGACAGGAGAACACTGAAGCTTTCTTT. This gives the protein CSVERQENTEAFF.

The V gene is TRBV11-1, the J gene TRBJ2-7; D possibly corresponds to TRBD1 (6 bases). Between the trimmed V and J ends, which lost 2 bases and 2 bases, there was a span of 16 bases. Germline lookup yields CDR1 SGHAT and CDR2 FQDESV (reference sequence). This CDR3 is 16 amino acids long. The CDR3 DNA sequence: TGTGCCAGCAGCTTATCCCCATCCAGGGGCCCCTACGAGCAGTACTTC. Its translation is CASSLSPSRGPYEQYF.

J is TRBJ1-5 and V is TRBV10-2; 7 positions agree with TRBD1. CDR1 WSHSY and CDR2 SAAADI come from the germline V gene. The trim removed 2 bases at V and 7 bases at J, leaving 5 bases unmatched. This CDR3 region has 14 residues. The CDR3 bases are TGCGCCAGCAGTGAGCAAGGGGGCGGACAGCCCCAGCATTTT. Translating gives CASSEQGGGQPQHF.

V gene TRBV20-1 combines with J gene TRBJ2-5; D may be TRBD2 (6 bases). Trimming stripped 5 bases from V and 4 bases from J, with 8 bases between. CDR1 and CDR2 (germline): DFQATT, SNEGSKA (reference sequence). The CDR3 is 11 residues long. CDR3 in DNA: TGCAGTGCTTTGCGGGGAGAGACCCAGTACTTC. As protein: CSALRGETQYF.

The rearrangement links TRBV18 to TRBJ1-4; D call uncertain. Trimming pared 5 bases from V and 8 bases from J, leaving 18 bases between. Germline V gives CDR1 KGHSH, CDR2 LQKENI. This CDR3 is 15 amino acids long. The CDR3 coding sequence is TGTGCCAGCTCATCCCAAGGACCCCAACCCGAAAAACTGTTTTTT. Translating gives CASSSQGPQPEKLFF.

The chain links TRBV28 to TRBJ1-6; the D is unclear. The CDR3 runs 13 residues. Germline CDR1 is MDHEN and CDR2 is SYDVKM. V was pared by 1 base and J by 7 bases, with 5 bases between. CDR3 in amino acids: CASSLFRNSPLHF. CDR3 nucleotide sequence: TGTGCCAGCAGTTTATTCAGGAATTCACCCCTCCACTTT.

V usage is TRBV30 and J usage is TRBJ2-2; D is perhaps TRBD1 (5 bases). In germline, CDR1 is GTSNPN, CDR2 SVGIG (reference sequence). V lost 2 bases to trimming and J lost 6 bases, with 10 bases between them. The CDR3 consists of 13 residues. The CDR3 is CAWSPGYPGELFF. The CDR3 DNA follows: TGTGCCTGGAGTCCAGGGTATCCCGGGGAGCTGTTTTTT.

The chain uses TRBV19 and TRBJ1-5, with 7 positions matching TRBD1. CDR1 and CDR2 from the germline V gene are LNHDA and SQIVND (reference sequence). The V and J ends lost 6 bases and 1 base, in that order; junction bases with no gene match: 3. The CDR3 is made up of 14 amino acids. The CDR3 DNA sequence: TGTGCCAGTAGAGGGGGCTTAAGCAATCAGCCCCAGCATTTT. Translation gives CASRGGLSNQPQHF.